These 18 T cell receptor beta chains originate from one sample sequenced in a study of T-cell reconstitution after alpha-beta-depleted transplantation in children. Unique molecular identifiers were built into the TCRbeta library. TCRdb fed the PCR reads into MiXCR, producing one record per CDR3 protein. The top ten clones hold around 4.3% of a sample with about 200,000 distinct CDR3 sequences, 6.3% of them seen once. This sample comprised PBMCs, obtained before TCRalphabeta/CD19-depleted stem cell transplant. These receptors came from a girl in the first two years of life with combined immunodeficiency, due to receive a stem cell transplant.

The sample holds many counts of this clonotype. V and J are TRBV20-1 and TRBJ1-5, with TRBD1 as a possible D gene (5 bases). The CDR3 is 12 residues long. Trimming took off 4 bases at V and 4 bases at J, with 8 bases between the two ends. In germline, CDR1 is DFQATT, CDR2 SNEGSKA (reference sequence). This CDR3 is CSATRGNQPQHF. CDR3 DNA: TGCAGTGCTACCCGGGGGAATCAGCCCCAGCATTTT.

At least ten counts were recorded for this clonotype. V and J are TRBV4-2 and TRBJ2-7; 14 bases map to TRBD2. CDR1 is LGHNA, CDR2 YNFKEQ, per germline. V lost 0 bases, J lost 9 bases, and 4 bases stayed unmatched. The CDR3 is made up of 15 amino acids. The CDR3 region has the DNA TGTGCCAGCAGCCAAGAGGGACTAGCGGGAGACGGGCAGTACTTC. Protein: CASSQEGLAGDGQYF.

This clonotype appeared a few times. The V call is TRBV5-1, the J call TRBJ1-1; maybe TRBD1 (6 bases). The CDR3 length is 22 residues. V lost 4 bases and J 3 bases, leaving 37 bases between the germline ends. Germline V gene lookup returns CDR1 SGHRS and CDR2 YFSETQ. DNA for the CDR3: TGCGCCAGCAGCGAAAACGTTTTTGGCAGGGGCCGAGGTAATGCGGGGTACACTGAAGCTTTCTTT. It translates to CASSENVFGRGRGNAGYTEAFF.

This clonotype was detected a few times. The DNA of the CDR3 is TGTGCCAGCAGTTACTTCACCGGGACAGTCGCCAAAGGAGCCCAGCATTTT. The encoded protein is CASSYFTGTVAKGAQHF. V usage is TRBV6-2 or TRBV6-3 and J usage is TRBJ1-5; 7 positions match TRBD1. This CDR3 spans 17 amino acids. Germline CDR1 is MNHEY and CDR2 is SVGEGT. V lost 1 base and J lost 11; bases outside the gene matches: 17.

At least ten counts were recorded for this clonotype. The CDR3 is CSVERFGGLDEQFF. The CDR3 region has the DNA TGCAGCGTTGAGCGGTTTGGGGGTCTCGATGAGCAGTTCTTC. This chain connects TRBV29-1 to TRBJ2-1; D might be TRBD1 or TRBD2, each matching 5 bases. CDR3 length: 14 amino acids. Germline V gene lookup returns CDR1 SQVTM and CDR2 ANQGSEA. The germline V and J ends were trimmed by 3 bases and 8 bases, with 17 bases remaining between them.

This clonotype was picked up many times. The chain couples TRBV27 to TRBJ2-1; 11 bases are a match to TRBD2. V lost 6 bases and J lost 5; bases outside the gene matches: 3. The germline V gene has CDR1 MNHEY and CDR2 SMNVEV (reference sequence). The CDR3 extends over 14 amino acids. For the CDR3, the DNA is TGTGCCAGCAGCTCTAGCGGGGGGAACAATGAGCAGTTCTTC. It yields the protein CASSSSGGNNEQFF.

This clonotype was observed at least ten times. V and J are TRBV29-1 and TRBJ2-7; a possible D gene is TRBD2 (7 bases). There are 16 residues in the CDR3. Germline lookup yields CDR1 SQVTM and CDR2 ANQGSEA. V was pared by 0 bases and J by 1 base, with 16 bases between. The CDR3 DNA sequence: TGCAGCGTTGAAGATCTAGGGGGGGGACTTTCCTACGAGCAGTACTTC. As protein: CSVEDLGGGLSYEQYF.

This clonotype has at least ten counts. The rearrangement uses TRBV2 and TRBJ2-4, with D tentatively TRBD2 (5 bases). The CDR3 is made up of 15 amino acids. Germline V gene data show CDR1 as SNHLY and CDR2 as FYNNEI. V lost 1 base and J 5 bases, leaving 12 bases between the germline ends. The CDR3 is CASSEGVGVQNIQYF. Here the CDR3 DNA reads TGTGCCAGCAGTGAAGGGGTCGGGGTTCAAAACATTCAGTACTTC.

The chain carries TRBV5-5 and TRBJ2-7, with 7 positions matching TRBD2. This CDR3 is built from 13 residues. The germline V gene has CDR1 SGHKS and CDR2 YYEKEE (reference sequence). V lost 5 bases to trimming and J lost 3 bases; unmatched junction nucleotides: 5. The CDR3 sequence: CASRLTSSYEQYF. In nucleotides, the CDR3 is TGTGCCAGCAGGCTGACTAGCAGCTACGAGCAGTACTTC.

This clonotype has at least ten counts. The chain employs TRBV10-3 and TRBJ2-7; D is unclear. V lost 5 bases and J lost 6, with 20 bases in between. The germline V gene encodes CDR1 ENHRY and CDR2 SYGVKD. There are 15 residues in the CDR3. CDR3 amino acids: CAISRVRPLDGEQYF. The CDR3 coding sequence is TGTGCCATCAGTAGGGTCAGGCCCCTGGACGGCGAGCAGTACTTC.

This clonotype was detected many times. The CDR3 spells CASGTFDYDTDTQYF. The CDR3 bases are TGCGCCAGCGGGACCTTTGACTACGACACAGATACGCAGTATTTT. This chain uses TRBV5-1 with TRBJ2-3, with D tentatively TRBD1 or TRBD2 (5 bases each). The V end was cut by 7 bases, the J end by 2 bases, with 17 bases between. This CDR3 has 15 residues. Germline lookup yields CDR1 SGHRS and CDR2 YFSETQ.

This clonotype came up many times. The chain is built from TRBV12-3 or TRBV12-4 and TRBJ2-4, with D uncertain. V gave up 6 bases and J gave up 3 bases, with 15 bases separating them. There are 15 residues in the CDR3. CDR3 bases: TGTGCCAGCAGCCCCCACGCTGTTGGCAAAAACATTCAGTACTTC. This gives the protein CASSPHAVGKNIQYF.

This clonotype has at least ten counts. The rearrangement joins TRBV7-9 to TRBJ1-1; D is undetermined. CDR1 is SEHNR and CDR2 is FQNEAQ in the germline V gene (reference sequence). CDR3 length: 14 residues. V was trimmed by 2 bases and J by 1 base, leaving 8 bases between them. DNA of the CDR3: TGTGCCAGCAGCTTAATCTCAGGGAACACTGAAGCTTTCTTT. It encodes CASSLISGNTEAFF.

This clonotype showed up many times. The V gene is TRBV10-3, the J gene TRBJ1-2, with 7 bases aligning to TRBD1. Per the germline V gene, CDR1 is ENHRY and CDR2 is SYGVKD. This CDR3 spans 14 amino acids. The V and J ends lost 4 bases and 4 bases, in that order; junction bases with no gene match: 6. CDR3 DNA: TGTGCCATCAGTGTACCGGGACAGAGCTATGGCTACACCTTC. Translation: CAISVPGQSYGYTF.

This clonotype showed up many times. The gene calls are TRBV7-2 and TRBJ2-5, with 9 nucleotides matching TRBD2. Germline assignment: CDR1 SGHTA and CDR2 FQGNSA. The CDR3 extends over 15 amino acids. V shed 5 bases, J shed 5 bases, and the junction held 9 bases outside the gene matches. CDR3: CASSLPSGVEETQYF. CDR3 nucleotides: TGTGCCAGCAGCCTTCCTAGCGGGGTCGAGGAGACCCAGTACTTC.

This clonotype was counted many times. The gene calls are TRBV29-1 and TRBJ1-2; no firm D call. The germline V and J ends were trimmed by 0 bases and 4 bases, with 12 bases remaining between them. Germline values: CDR1 SQVTM, CDR2 ANQGSEA. CDR3 size: 14 residues. The CDR3 is CSVEEGLSVYGYTF. The CDR3 bases are TGCAGCGTTGAAGAGGGCCTATCTGTCTATGGCTACACCTTC.

This clonotype was observed many times. The genes are TRBV4-3 and TRBJ2-1; D gene uncertain. The CDR3 has 16 amino acids. Looked up from germline, CDR1 is LGHNA and CDR2 is YSLEER. V shed 4 bases and J shed 8 bases, with 21 bases lying between them. The CDR3 coding sequence is TGCGCCAGCAGCCGAGACCCTGTTGGACCGTTCGATGAGCAGTTCTTC. This gives the protein CASSRDPVGPFDEQFF.

Many counts were recorded for this clonotype. This chain joins TRBV14 and TRBJ2-3; D is undetermined. Germline V lookup: CDR1 SGHDN, CDR2 FVKESK. V lost 4 bases, J lost 5 bases, and 10 bases lay in between. The CDR3 is 13 amino acids. The CDR3 protein is CASSLPGRDTQYF. The CDR3 DNA sequence: TGTGCCAGCAGCCTCCCCGGAAGAGATACGCAGTATTTT.